These 2 T cell receptor beta chains came from one sample sequenced in a study of T cell changes during pregnancy in multiple sclerosis. TCRdb's copy holds only in-frame clones and misses some; the assay was immunoSEQ multiplex PCR. The data show under 95,000 clones, 93% seen once. Specimen: peripheral blood, collected in the second trimester of pregnancy. These receptors were collected from a female donor in good health, enrolled as a control in a pregnancy study.

This chain links TRBV6-1 with TRBJ1-2, with 7 bases fitting TRBD1. CDR1 and CDR2 (germline): MNHNS, SASEGT. After removal of 3 bases from V and 6 bases from J, the junction contained 7 bases not matched to a gene. The CDR3 runs 14 residues. CDR3 bases: TGTGCCAGCAGTGATACAGGGGTCGCGGATGGCTACACCTTC. This gives the protein CASSDTGVADGYTF.

This chain links TRBV4-1 with TRBJ2-3, with a possible D match to TRBD2 (5 bases). V lost 2 bases, J lost 1 base, and 7 bases lay in between. Germline lookup yields CDR1 MGHRA and CDR2 YSYEKL. The CDR3 totals 14 residues. CDR3 DNA sequence: TGCGCCAGCAGCCAATGGGGAGGCACAGATACGCAGTATTTT. Translating it yields CASSQWGGTDTQYF.